This TCR beta chain was profiled in a study of cytomegalovirus exposure and HLA in healthy donors. With 60 Vbeta and 13 Jbeta primers, the PCR was carried out. Clones were sequenced by immunoSEQ multiplex PCR, and TCRdb holds only the in-frame ones, with some missing. The sample lists approximately 120,000 clones; over 75% were seen once. The germline gives CDR1 SGHNT, CDR2 YYREEE (reference sequence). This CDR3 spans 12 amino acids. Trimming removed 4 bases from V and 8 bases from J, with 12 bases in between. V and J are TRBV5-4 and TRBJ1-1; D is undetermined. This receptor was obtained from a woman aged 40 to 49 in good health and CMV-seropositive. The sequencing input was PBMCs. The CDR3 DNA reads as TGTGCCAGCAGCCCTGGGCCGGCCGAAGCTTTCTTT. As protein: CASSPGPAEAFF.